The T cell receptor (beta chain) under discussion was sequenced for a study of blood T cell repertoires in COVID-19. The overall study: Researchers got acute and convalescent COVID-19 samples from the United States, Italy and Spain. The cDNA or gDNA used as material had been derived from T cells, B-cell-depleted T cells, or PBMCs.

Authors' data handling: Quantification of nucleated cells was approximated via reference gene primer amplification. Sequenced by immunoSEQ multiplex PCR; TCRdb stores in-frame clones only, minus some. That table is the source of V, J and clone size, and D and trimming were worked out from the DNA. The sample lists 150,000 to 200,000 clones, around 80% occurring once. V dropped 7 bases and J dropped 10; count of bases not matched to a gene: 4. Germline CDR1 reads MNHEY; CDR2 reads SVGAGI. The CDR3 totals 13 residues. The chain has TRBV6-5 and TRBJ2-5, with 15 positions matching TRBD2. The TCR was taken from a man between 65 and 85 years old with active or convalescent COVID-19. The specimen was peripheral blood. The CDR3 bases are TGTGCCAGCATAGGACTAGCGGGAGGGGGCCAGTACTTC. It yields the protein CASIGLAGGGQYF.